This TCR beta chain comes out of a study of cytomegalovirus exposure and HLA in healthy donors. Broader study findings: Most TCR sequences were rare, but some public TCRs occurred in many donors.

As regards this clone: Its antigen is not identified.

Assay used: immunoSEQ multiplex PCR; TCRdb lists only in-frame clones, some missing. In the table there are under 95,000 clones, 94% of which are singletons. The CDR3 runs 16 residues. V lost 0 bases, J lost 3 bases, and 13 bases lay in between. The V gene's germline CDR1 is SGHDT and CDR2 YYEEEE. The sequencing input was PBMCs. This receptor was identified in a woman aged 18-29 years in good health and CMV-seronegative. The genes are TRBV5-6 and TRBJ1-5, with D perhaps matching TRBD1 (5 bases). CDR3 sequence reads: CASSLAGQGNNQPQHF. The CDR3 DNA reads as TGTGCCAGCAGCTTGGCTGGTCAGGGAAACAATCAGCCCCAGCATTTT.